The present T cell receptor (beta chain) was sequenced within a study of T cells in Graves' hyperthyroidism and ophthalmopathy. Study background: Peripheral blood collection took place at initial diagnosis, before any treatment. Points from the study as a whole: The model anticipated ophthalmopathy a median about six months pre-onset.

Lactation, pregnancy, other autoimmune disease or uncontrolled infection led to exclusion of patients. The authors obtained PBMCs from 7.5 to 10 ml of fresh peripheral blood. In this sample, this clonotype turned up many times. Its antigen is unknown. Template material for amplifying TCR beta CDR3 regions consisted of RNA transcripts. The TCR CDR3 first-round RT-PCR relied on the HTBI primer set. Each CDR3 protein is one row after TCRdb ran MiXCR on the multiplex PCR reads. Of about 360,000 distinct CDR3 sequences in the sample, under 15% are singletons; the top ten hold roughly 8.3%. The TCR was taken from a woman younger than 35 with Graves' hyperthyroidism. Sequencing was carried out using blood.

The CDR3 sequence: CSVLSGEKLFF. The CDR3 coding sequence is TGCAGTGTTTTGAGCGGCGAAAAACTGTTTTTT. V usage is TRBV20-1 and J usage is TRBJ1-4, with D uncertain. The CDR3 consists of 11 residues. Per the germline V gene, CDR1 is DFQATT and CDR2 is SNEGSKA (reference sequence). The V gene lost 7 bases and the J gene lost 8 bases, with 11 bases spanning the gap.